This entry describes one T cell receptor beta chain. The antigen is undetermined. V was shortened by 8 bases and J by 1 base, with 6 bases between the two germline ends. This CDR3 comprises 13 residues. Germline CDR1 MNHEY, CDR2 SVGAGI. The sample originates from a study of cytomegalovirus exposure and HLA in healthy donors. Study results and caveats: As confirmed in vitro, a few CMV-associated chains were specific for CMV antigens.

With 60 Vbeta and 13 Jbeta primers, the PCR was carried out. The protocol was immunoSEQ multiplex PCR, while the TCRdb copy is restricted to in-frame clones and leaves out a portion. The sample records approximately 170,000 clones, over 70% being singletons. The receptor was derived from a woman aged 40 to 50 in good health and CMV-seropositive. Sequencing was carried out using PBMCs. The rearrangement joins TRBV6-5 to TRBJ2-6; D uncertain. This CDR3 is CASQRSGANVLTF. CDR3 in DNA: TGTGCCAGCCAGAGGTCTGGGGCCAACGTCCTGACTTTC.